The 20 T cell receptor beta chains given below trace back to one sample, sequenced in a study of cytomegalovirus exposure and HLA in healthy donors. PCR involved 60 Vbeta and 13 Jbeta primers. The table came from immunoSEQ multiplex PCR; TCRdb's copy has only in-frame clones and leaves some out. The profile covers roughly 100,000 clones, with approximately 76% appearing a single time and around 19% taken by the ten largest. Material: PBMCs. The receptors come from an older woman in good health and CMV-seropositive.

The chain joins TRBV19 to TRBJ2-3; 11 nucleotides match TRBD2. Germline V gene data show CDR1 as LNHDA and CDR2 as SQIVND (reference sequence). With 3 bases clipped from V and 4 bases from J, the junction kept 12 bases outside the gene matches. This CDR3 region has 18 residues. The CDR3 region is CASSIGLAGGFFADTQYF. CDR3 nucleotides: TGTGCCAGTAGTATCGGCCTAGCGGGAGGATTTTTCGCAGATACGCAGTATTTT.

V and J are TRBV2 and TRBJ2-7, with TRBD2 matching 11 bases. Germline assignment: CDR1 SNHLY and CDR2 FYNNEI. This CDR3 has 14 residues. V shed 5 bases and J 3 bases; nucleotides not matched to a gene: 3. CDR3 DNA sequence: TGTGCCAGCAGTAGGACTAGCGGGTTCTACGAGCAGTACTTC. Translation: CASSRTSGFYEQYF.

The chain joins TRBV28 to TRBJ1-6, with 10 bases lining up with TRBD1. CDR1 is MDHEN, CDR2 SYDVKM, per germline. Trimming removed 5 bases from V and 9 bases from J; junction bases left unmatched: 13. The CDR3 contains 17 residues. For the CDR3, the DNA is TGTGCCAGCAGTACGGGACAGGGGATAGGGGGTTTTTCACCCCTCCACTTT. This translates into CASSTGQGIGGFSPLHF.

The chain uses TRBV30 and TRBJ2-7, with D possibly matching TRBD1 (6 bases). The germline CDR1 and CDR2 sequences are GTSNPN and SVGIG (reference sequence). This CDR3 contains 17 residues. V was shortened by 1 base and J by 7 bases, with 26 bases between the two germline ends. CDR3 bases: TGTGCCTGGAGTGGAGGAACCTACAGGGCCCTACGGAGAGAGCAGTACTTC. The encoded protein is CAWSGGTYRALRREQYF. The variable domain in full, completed from reference TRBV30 and TRBJ2-7, reads SQTIHQWPATLVQPVGSPLSLECTVEGTSNPNLYWYRQAAGRGLQLLFYSVGIGQISSEVPQNLSASRPQDRQFILSSKKLLLSDSGFYLCAWSGGTYRALRREQYFGPGTRLTVT.

The chain links TRBV5-4 to TRBJ1-1; D not certain. Trimming removed 0 bases from V and 0 bases from J, with 6 bases in between. Germline loops: CDR1 SGHNT, CDR2 YYREEE (reference sequence). The length of the CDR3 is 14 residues. The CDR3 here is CASSLDQMNTEAFF. CDR3 nucleotide sequence: TGTGCCAGCAGCTTGGATCAGATGAACACTGAAGCTTTCTTT.

The genes are TRBV6-1 and TRBJ2-7; 10 positions match TRBD2. CDR1 is MNHNS, CDR2 SASEGT, per germline. The CDR3 is made up of 15 amino acids. J was trimmed by 3 bases and V by 2 bases; bases with no gene match: 4. The CDR3 reads CASSELTSGNYEQYF. The CDR3 coding sequence is TGTGCCAGCAGTGAACTAACTAGCGGGAACTACGAGCAGTACTTC.

The J gene is TRBJ2-5, the V gene TRBV18; D is ambiguous. V was shortened by 0 bases and J by 5 bases, with 10 bases between the two germline ends. Germline values: CDR1 KGHSH, CDR2 LQKENI. The CDR3 loop spans 14 amino acids. The CDR3 sequence: CASSPPRQRETQYF. CDR3 bases: TGTGCCAGCTCACCACCTAGGCAGAGGGAGACCCAGTACTTC. Complete variable domain (other parts from reference TRBV18 and TRBJ2-5): NAGVMQNPRHLVRRRGQEARLRCSPMKGHSHVYWYRQLPEEGLKFMVYLQKENIIDESGMPKERFSAEFPKEGPSILRIQQVVRGDSAAYFCASSPPRQRETQYFGPGTRLLVL.

The chain uses TRBV10-2 and TRBJ1-1; 7 bases agree with TRBD1. The CDR3 length is 12 residues. Per germline, CDR1 WSHSY and CDR2 SAAADI. Trimming removed 6 bases from V and 9 bases from J; junction bases left unmatched: 7. As DNA, the CDR3 is TGCGCCAGCAGCCCCGACAGGGATCAAGCTTTCTTT. It specifies CASSPDRDQAFF.

This chain links TRBV14 with TRBJ2-7, with a tentative D call TRBD2 (5 bases). The CDR3 has 13 residues. CDR1 and CDR2 (germline): SGHDN, FVKESK. The V end lost 1 base, the J end lost 7 bases, and 11 bases lay between the germline ends. CDR3 region: CASSQGVTGEQYF. CDR3 DNA sequence: TGTGCCAGCAGCCAAGGGGTTACGGGAGAGCAGTACTTC.

V is TRBV13 and J is TRBJ2-5; 13 bases are a match to TRBD2. The CDR3 consists of 20 residues. Germline V lookup: CDR1 PRHDT, CDR2 FYEKMQ (reference sequence). J lost 4 bases, V lost 0 bases, and 14 bases had no gene match. CDR3 protein: CASSLGRLAGGPRSSETQYF. CDR3 sequence (DNA): TGTGCCAGCAGCTTAGGCCGACTAGCGGGAGGCCCCCGGTCGTCAGAGACCCAGTACTTC.

This clone came up a few times. This chain links TRBV6-6 with TRBJ2-1, with D possibly being TRBD2 (6 bases). The CDR3 covers 14 residues. V shed 4 bases and J shed 10 bases, with 17 bases lying between them. Germline assignment: CDR1 MNHNY and CDR2 SVGAGI (reference sequence). The CDR3 spells CASSLPTSQREQFF. CDR3 in DNA: TGTGCCAGCAGTTTACCGACTAGTCAACGCGAGCAGTTCTTC.

The chain recombines TRBV13 with TRBJ1-2; TRBD1 matches at 8 bases. The length of the CDR3 is 15 residues. The J segment lost 8 bases and the V segment lost 7 bases, leaving 15 bases of the junction unmatched. Germline loops: CDR1 PRHDT, CDR2 FYEKMQ (reference sequence). The DNA of the CDR3 is TGTGCCAGCAACCCAGTCGGACAGGGATCTAAGGGCTACACCTTC. Its translation: CASNPVGQGSKGYTF.

Turning to this clone: This may come from a read error, since a much larger clone is one base off. This rearrangement joins TRBV6-6 to TRBJ1-1; 7 bases align to TRBD1. This CDR3 is 14 amino acids long. Trimming removed 6 bases from V and 0 bases from J; junction bases left unmatched: 4. Per germline, CDR1 MNHNY and CDR2 SVGAGI (reference sequence). This CDR3 is CASSLGQLNTEAFF. The CDR3 DNA sequence: TGTGCCAGCAGCTTGGGACAGTTGAACACTGAAGCTTTCTTT.

This chain uses TRBV30 with TRBJ2-7, with a tentative D call TRBD2 (5 bases). CDR3 size: 14 residues. Per germline, CDR1 GTSNPN and CDR2 SVGIG (reference sequence). The V end lost 0 bases, the J end lost 5 bases, and 14 bases lay between the germline ends. CDR3 region: CAWSVGGSSDEQYF. The CDR3 region has the DNA TGTGCCTGGAGTGTAGGTGGGAGCTCGGACGAGCAGTACTTC. The variable domain in full, completed from reference TRBV30 and TRBJ2-7, reads SQTIHQWPATLVQPVGSPLSLECTVEGTSNPNLYWYRQAAGRGLQLLFYSVGIGQISSEVPQNLSASRPQDRQFILSSKKLLLSDSGFYLCAWSVGGSSDEQYFGPGTRLTVT.

This rearrangement joins TRBV29-1 to TRBJ1-5; a possible D gene is TRBD1 (5 bases). The CDR3 sequence is 14 residues long. Trimming took off 6 bases at V and 0 bases at J, with 12 bases between the two ends. Germline V CDR1 and CDR2: SQVTM, ANQGSEA. As DNA, the CDR3 is TGCAGCGTACTGACAGAAAATAGCAATCAGCCCCAGCATTTT. This translates into CSVLTENSNQPQHF.

This clone was counted between two and nine times. This rearrangement joins TRBV4-1 to TRBJ1-4; possibly TRBD1 for D (5 bases). The V end lost 6 bases, the J end lost 7 bases, and 15 bases lay between the germline ends. This CDR3 contains 14 residues. Germline assignment: CDR1 MGHRA and CDR2 YSYEKL. CDR3 sequence (DNA): TGCGCCAGCAGACCGGGACTTTTAGCTGAAAAACTGTTTTTT. This gives the protein CASRPGLLAEKLFF.

As DNA, the CDR3 is TGTGCCAGCAGTCATAGCGGGACCACCTACGAGCAGTACTTC. This encodes CASSHSGTTYEQYF. The genes are TRBV27 and TRBJ2-7; 8 nucleotides match TRBD2. This CDR3 is 14 amino acids long. Germline V gene data show CDR1 as MNHEY and CDR2 as SMNVEV (reference sequence). V shed 5 bases and J 2 bases; nucleotides not matched to a gene: 5.

The chain recombines TRBV5-1 with TRBJ1-1; 7 nucleotides match TRBD1. The CDR3 spans 14 residues. V shed 3 bases and J 13 bases; nucleotides not matched to a gene: 15. Germline CDR1 and CDR2: SGHRS and YFSETQ. This CDR3 reads CASSSSIPGQPGFF. The CDR3 nucleotides read TGCGCCAGCAGCTCCTCCATCCCGGGACAGCCGGGTTTCTTT.

The chain links TRBV6-1 to TRBJ1-2; TRBD1 agrees at 11 bases. The CDR3 is 12 residues long. Looked up from germline, CDR1 is MNHNS and CDR2 is SASEGT. With 7 bases clipped from V and 8 bases from J, the junction kept 3 bases outside the gene matches. CDR3 loop: CASKGTGGGYTF. For the CDR3, the DNA is TGTGCCAGCAAGGGGACAGGGGGAGGCTACACCTTC.

The chain's CDR3 is CATSKNRGGTEAFF. The CDR3 coding sequence is TGTGCCACCAGCAAAAACAGGGGTGGCACTGAAGCTTTCTTT. J is TRBJ1-1 and V is TRBV15, with 7 bases lining up with TRBD1. The CDR3 consists of 14 residues. Looked up from germline, CDR1 is LNHNV and CDR2 is YYDKDF (reference sequence). V lost 4 bases, J lost 4 bases, and 6 bases stayed unmatched. The whole variable domain, remainder taken from reference TRBV15 and TRBJ1-1, is DAMVIQNPRYQVTQFGKPVTLSCSQTLNHNVMYWYQQKSSQAPKLLFHYYDKDFNNEADTPDNFQSRRPNTSFCFLDIRSPGLGDTAMYLCATSKNRGGTEAFFGQGTRLTVV.